This is a list of T cell receptor beta chains from one sample in a study of CD8 T cells in Susac syndrome. TCRdb analysed the immunoSEQ multiplex PCR reads with MiXCR anew, one entry per CDR3 protein. The sample holds approximately 230,000 distinct CDR3 sequences, 90% to 95% seen once. Sequencing used CD4+ T cells from PBMCs. Receptors were obtained from a human donor with multiple sclerosis. Each CDR3 is given with its conserved first and last residue.

j_call v_call cdr3_aa
TRBJ1-1 TRBV4-1 CASSHRQGIDTEAFF
TRBJ2-7 TRBV20-1 CSARTQGEQYF
TRBJ1-2 TRBV7-9 CASSLPQGGGYTF
TRBJ2-7 TRBV21-1 CASSRGQGTSYEQYF
TRBJ2-3 TRBV7-2 CASSQRTGKTDTQYF
TRBJ2-5 TRBV5-1 CASSFMGQETQYF
TRBJ2-1 TRBV2 CASSDPSGVQDNEQFF
TRBJ2-5 TRBV12-3/TRBV12-4 CASRISDSQETQYF
TRBJ1-1 TRBV29-1 CSAGSGGTEAFF
TRBJ1-2 TRBV5-4 CASSSPNPGVYGYTF
TRBJ1-4 TRBV19 CASSIPEKLFF
TRBJ2-3 TRBV4-1 CASSQTGLAGGTDTQYF
TRBJ2-5 TRBV3-1 CASSQRTGAWTQQETQYF
TRBJ2-2 TRBV15 CATSTGLAGANTGELFF
TRBJ1-1 TRBV25-1 CASSGSPPGDGTEAFF
TRBJ2-3 TRBV9 CASSVSRERGDTQYF
TRBJ2-4 TRBV5-6 CASSLGGLAGGVPNIQYF